This entry describes one T cell receptor (beta chain). The V gene end was trimmed by 0 bases and the J gene end by 7 bases; junction bases not matched to a gene: 8. CDR1 and CDR2 (germline): LGHNA, YSLEER. This CDR3 has 17 amino acids. This sample is part of a study of blood T cell repertoires in COVID-19. Study overall: The origin of the acute and convalescent COVID-19 samples was the United States, Italy and Spain. PBMCs, B-cell-depleted T cells, or T cells were the source of the cDNA or gDNA that made up the material.

Original handling: Amplifying reference gene primers gave estimates of nucleated cell counts. Sequencing was performed with immunoSEQ multiplex PCR; in TCRdb, only in-frame clones are kept and a portion is missing. Clone size and V and J calls were adopted from that table, with D and trimming inferred from the DNA. The sample records some 150,000 clones, 87% being singletons. The material sequenced was peripheral blood. This sequence originates from a woman aged 60-70 years who had recovered from COVID-19. The V gene is TRBV4-3, the J gene TRBJ2-2; 10 bases match TRBD2. CDR3 amino acids: CASSQDVGTSVFGELFF. Here the CDR3 DNA reads TGCGCCAGCAGCCAAGACGTAGGGACTAGCGTGTTCGGGGAGCTGTTTTTT.